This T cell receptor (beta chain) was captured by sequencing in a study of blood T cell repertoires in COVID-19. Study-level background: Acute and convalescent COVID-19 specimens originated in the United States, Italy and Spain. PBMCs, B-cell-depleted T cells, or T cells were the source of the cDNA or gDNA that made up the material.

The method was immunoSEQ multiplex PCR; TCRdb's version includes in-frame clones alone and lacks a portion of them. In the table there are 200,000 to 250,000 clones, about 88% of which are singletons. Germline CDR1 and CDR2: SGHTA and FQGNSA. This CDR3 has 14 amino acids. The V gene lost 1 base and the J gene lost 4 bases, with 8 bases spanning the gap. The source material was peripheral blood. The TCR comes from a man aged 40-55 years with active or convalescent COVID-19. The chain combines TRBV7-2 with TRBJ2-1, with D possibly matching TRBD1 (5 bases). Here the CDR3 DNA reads TGTGCCAGCAGCTTAGGTAGGGGTTACAATGAGCAGTTCTTC. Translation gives CASSLGRGYNEQFF.